This T cell receptor (beta chain) was retrieved from a study of identical twins. Study outcomes and limitations: Insertions ran lower in abundant cord blood beta clonotypes, though not in memory repertoires.

In this sample, this clonotype turned up many times. Its antigen is unidentified. The V segment lost 5 bases and the J segment 4 bases; nucleotides outside the gene matches: 9. The CDR3 has 16 residues. Looked up from germline, CDR1 is SGHAT and CDR2 is FQDESV (reference sequence). Carrying unique molecular identifiers, the cDNA also gained a universal primer site through template switching. TCRdb reanalysed the 5' RACE reads using MiXCR and keeps one entry per CDR3 protein. In the table there are around 240,000 distinct CDR3 sequences, about 10% of which are singletons. The specimen sequenced was memory T cells sorted from blood. The rearrangement joins TRBV11-1 to TRBJ2-1; 9 bases are a match to TRBD1. This clonotype was sampled from a man aged 50-59 years in good health. CDR3 coding DNA: TGTGCCAGCAGCCCGGGAGGCGACAGGGGGTACAATGAGCAGTTCTTC. It codes for CASSPGGDRGYNEQFF.